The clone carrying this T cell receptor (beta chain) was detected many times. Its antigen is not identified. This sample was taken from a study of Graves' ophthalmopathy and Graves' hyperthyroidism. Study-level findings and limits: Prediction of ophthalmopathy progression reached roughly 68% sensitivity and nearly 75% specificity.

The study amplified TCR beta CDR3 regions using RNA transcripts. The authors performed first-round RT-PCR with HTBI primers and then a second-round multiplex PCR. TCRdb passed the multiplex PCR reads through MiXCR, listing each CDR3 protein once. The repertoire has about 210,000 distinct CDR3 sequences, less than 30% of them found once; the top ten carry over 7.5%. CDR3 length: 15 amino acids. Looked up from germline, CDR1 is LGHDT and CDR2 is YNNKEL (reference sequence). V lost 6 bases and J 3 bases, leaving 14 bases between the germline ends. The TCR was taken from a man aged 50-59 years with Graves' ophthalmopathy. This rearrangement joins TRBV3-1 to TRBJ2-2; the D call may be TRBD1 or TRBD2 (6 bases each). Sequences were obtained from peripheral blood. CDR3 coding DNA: TGTGCCAGCAGGGCGACAGGAGGGTACACCGGGGAGCTGTTTTTT. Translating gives CASRATGGYTGELFF.